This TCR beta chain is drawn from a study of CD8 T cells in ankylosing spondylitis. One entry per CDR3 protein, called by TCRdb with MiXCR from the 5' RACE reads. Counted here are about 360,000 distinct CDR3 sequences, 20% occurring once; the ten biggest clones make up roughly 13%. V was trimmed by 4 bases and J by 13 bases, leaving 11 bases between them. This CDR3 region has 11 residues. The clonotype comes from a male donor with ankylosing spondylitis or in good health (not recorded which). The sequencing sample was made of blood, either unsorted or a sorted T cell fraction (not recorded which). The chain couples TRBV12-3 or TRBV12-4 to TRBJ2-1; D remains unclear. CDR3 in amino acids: CASSSGSTQFF. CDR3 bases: TGTGCCAGCAGTTCCGGGTCCACCCAGTTCTTC.